This entry features one T cell receptor beta chain sequence. Its specificity is not known. PCR involved 60 Vbeta and 13 Jbeta primers. Authors' data handling: Among the unique TCR beta chains that a later analysis counted, 80 million to 100 million in all, some 10 million were shared. TCRdb's table, derived via immunoSEQ multiplex PCR, lists solely in-frame clones and lacks some. Clone size and V and J calls were adopted from that table, with D and trimming inferred from the DNA. In the table there are 150,000 to 200,000 clones, 80% to 90% of which are singletons. This sample is drawn from a study of cytomegalovirus exposure and HLA in healthy donors. General study findings and limits: Follow-up analysis found HLA locus-dependent TCR association rates, highest for DRB1 and lowest for HLA-C. What a later analysis reportedly showed was that an Asian-associated ancestry cluster had fewer N-insertions than the roughly 670-donor mean. Most TCR sequences proved rare, with some public TCRs found in many donors.

This CDR3 is 16 amino acids long. The V gene lost 8 bases and the J gene lost 0 bases, with 16 bases spanning the gap. The germline V gene encodes CDR1 LNHDA and CDR2 SQIVND (reference sequence). The TCR sequence derives from a girl aged 10 to 17 in good health and CMV-seropositive. V is TRBV19 and J is TRBJ1-4; maybe TRBD1 (5 bases). The sample comprised PBMCs. The CDR3 DNA is TGTGCCAGTGCCTCCAGGGCGATTGCAACTAATGAAAAACTGTTTTTT. Amino acid sequence: CASASRAIATNEKLFF.